Following are 11 T cell receptor beta chains from one sample sequenced in a study of CD8+CD57+ T cells in acquired aplastic anemia. Genomic DNA constituted the template upon which TCR beta VDJ and CDR3 profiling was performed. TCRdb used MiXCR to reprocess the reads, holding one entry per CDR3 protein. Altogether more than 150,000 distinct CDR3 sequences are present, about three fifths being singletons, with the ten largest covering about half. Sequencing was done on a sample of sorted CD4+, CD8+, or CD8+CD57+ T cells (not recorded which) from PBMCs. The receptors shown here come from a human donor with severe aplastic anemia or a healthy control (not recorded which).

J is TRBJ2-5 and V is TRBV7-2, with D unclear. The CDR3 extends over 11 amino acids. Trimming took 7 bases from V and 6 from J, leaving 9 bases between them. CDR1 is SGHTA, CDR2 FQGNSA, per germline. As DNA, the CDR3 is TGTGCCAGCACCCCCCAGCAGACCCAGTACTTC. Translating gives CASTPQQTQYF.

V usage is TRBV29-1 and J usage is TRBJ1-2; TRBD1 agrees at 7 bases. The V gene's germline CDR1 is SQVTM and CDR2 ANQGSEA. The CDR3 is 16 residues long. Losses at the gene ends were 0 bases for V and 3 bases for J; bases not matched to a gene: 10. As DNA, the CDR3 is TGCAGCGTTGAAGATCCGGAGGGGGCGCAGTACTATGGCTACACCTTC. Its protein is CSVEDPEGAQYYGYTF.

The V call is TRBV6-5, the J call TRBJ2-7; D is possibly TRBD2 (6 bases). This CDR3 has 13 amino acids. CDR1 is MNHEY and CDR2 is SVGAGI in the germline V gene. V lost 10 bases and J lost 2, with 15 bases in between. CDR3 sequence reads: CAIRGTGTYEQYF. DNA of the CDR3: TGTGCCATCAGAGGGACTGGAACCTACGAGCAGTACTTC.

The J gene is TRBJ2-5, the V gene TRBV19; D is possibly TRBD2 (6 bases). In germline, CDR1 is LNHDA, CDR2 SQIVND (reference sequence). Deletions cut 3 bases from V and 2 bases from J, with 10 bases between. The CDR3 consists of 14 residues. The CDR3 DNA reads TGTGCCAGTAGTATGCGGGGCGGGCAAGAGACCCAGTACTTC. Protein product: CASSMRGGQETQYF.

A note on this clonotype: This may arise from a read error, as a much more abundant clone is one base away. This chain connects TRBV7-3 to TRBJ2-1; tentatively, D is TRBD1 (5 bases). The CDR3 length is 13 residues. Germline CDR1 SGHTA, CDR2 FQGTGA. Trimming took off 3 bases at V and 7 bases at J, with 10 bases between the two ends. CDR3 nucleotide sequence: TGTGCCAGCAGCTTGTTGGGGCCGAATGAGCAGTTCTTC. Translation gives CASSLLGPNEQFF.

This clonotype was picked up one time. The V and J genes are TRBV15 and TRBJ2-7; 9 positions agree with TRBD2. With 4 bases clipped from V and 3 bases from J, the junction kept 4 bases outside the gene matches. This CDR3 is 14 amino acids long. Germline values: CDR1 LNHNV, CDR2 YYDKDF (reference sequence). Written as DNA, the CDR3 is TGTGCCACCAGCATTAGCGGGAGTAGCTACGAGCAGTACTTC. This codes for CATSISGSSYEQYF.

The chain carries TRBV7-2 and TRBJ2-2, with a tentative D call TRBD1 (6 bases). The germline V gene has CDR1 SGHTA and CDR2 FQGNSA. The CDR3 extends over 17 amino acids. V dropped 3 bases and J dropped 2 bases, with 16 bases sitting between them. The CDR3 loop is CASSFPTGWDNTGELFF. The CDR3 DNA reads TGTGCCAGCAGCTTCCCCACAGGGTGGGATAACACCGGGGAGCTGTTTTTT.

This clonotype was seen ten or more times. This chain joins TRBV9 and TRBJ2-1; no definite D call. Germline lookup yields CDR1 SGDLS and CDR2 YYNGEE. V was cut by 1 base and J by 10 bases, with 9 bases left in between. The CDR3 loop spans 12 amino acids. The CDR3 loop is CASSVPRQEQFF. For the CDR3, the DNA is TGTGCCAGCAGCGTACCTCGTCAGGAGCAGTTCTTC.

This clonotype was found many times. The V and J genes are TRBV27 and TRBJ2-7; the D gene is possibly TRBD1 (5 bases). CDR1 MNHEY and CDR2 SMNVEV come from the germline V gene (reference sequence). This CDR3 is built from 13 residues. Trimming cost V 0 bases and J 7 bases, with 10 bases left between them. CDR3 amino acids: CASSLSTAEEQYF. The CDR3 region has the DNA TGTGCCAGCAGTTTATCGACAGCCGAAGAGCAGTACTTC.

The V and J genes are TRBV20-1 and TRBJ1-2, with 9 positions matching TRBD1. Germline V lookup: CDR1 DFQATT, CDR2 SNEGSKA (reference sequence). The CDR3 is 13 residues long. V lost 4 bases to trimming and J lost 4 bases; unmatched junction nucleotides: 4. The CDR3 DNA is TGCAGTGCTATTGTGACAGGGGGCTATGGCTACACCTTC. Translating it yields CSAIVTGGYGYTF.

A note on this clonotype: The germline gene is not matched at one end of the junction; a read error may be the cause. The chain carries TRBV5-6 and TRBJ1-1, with D perhaps matching TRBD1 (5 bases). Germline lookup yields CDR1 SGHDT and CDR2 YYEEEE. This CDR3 comprises 12 residues. CDR3 sequence (DNA): TGTGCCAGCAGCTTAGTAGGGACTGAAGCTTCCTTC. It specifies CASSLVGTEASF.